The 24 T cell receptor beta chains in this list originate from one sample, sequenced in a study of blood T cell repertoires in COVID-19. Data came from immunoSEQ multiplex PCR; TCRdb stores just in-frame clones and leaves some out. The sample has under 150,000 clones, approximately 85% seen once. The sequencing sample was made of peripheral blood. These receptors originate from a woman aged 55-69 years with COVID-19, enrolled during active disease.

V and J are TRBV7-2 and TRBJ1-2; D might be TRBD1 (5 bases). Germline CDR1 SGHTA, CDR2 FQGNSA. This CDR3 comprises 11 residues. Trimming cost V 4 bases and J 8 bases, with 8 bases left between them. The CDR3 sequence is CASSSRQGYTF. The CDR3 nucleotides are TGTGCCAGCAGCTCGCGACAGGGCTACACCTTC.

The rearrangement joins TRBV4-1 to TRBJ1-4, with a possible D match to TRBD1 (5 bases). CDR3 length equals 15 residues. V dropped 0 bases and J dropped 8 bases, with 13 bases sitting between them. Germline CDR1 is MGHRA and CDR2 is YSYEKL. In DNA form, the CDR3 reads TGCGCCAGCAGCCAAGAAGGGGATGGAAGAGAAAAACTGTTTTTT. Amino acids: CASSQEGDGREKLFF.

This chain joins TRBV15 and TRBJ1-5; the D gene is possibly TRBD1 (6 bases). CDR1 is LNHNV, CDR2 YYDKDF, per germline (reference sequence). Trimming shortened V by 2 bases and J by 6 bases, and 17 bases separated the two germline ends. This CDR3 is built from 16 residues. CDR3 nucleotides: TGTGCCACCAGCAGACCTCGGACAGAGGGCACTCAGCCCCAGCATTTT. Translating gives CATSRPRTEGTQPQHF.

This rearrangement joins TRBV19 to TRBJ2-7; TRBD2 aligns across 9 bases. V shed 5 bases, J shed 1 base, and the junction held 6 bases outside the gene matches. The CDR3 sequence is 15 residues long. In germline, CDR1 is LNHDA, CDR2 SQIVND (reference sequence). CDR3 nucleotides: TGTGCCAGTAGTCGATCTAGCGGGGCGTCCTACGAGCAGTACTTC. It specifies CASSRSSGASYEQYF.

The CDR3 coding sequence is TGTGCCAGCAGCCGCAACCCGCAGGGCGGTCAGCCCCAGCATTTT. It specifies CASSRNPQGGQPQHF. The chain carries TRBV11-2 and TRBJ1-5; possible D gene TRBD1, 5 bases. The CDR3 has 15 residues. Germline V lookup: CDR1 SGHAT, CDR2 FQNNGV. V shed 5 bases and J shed 6 bases, with 17 bases lying between them.

CDR3 nucleotides: TGTGCCAGCAGCAGAACAGGCCACACTGAAGCTTTCTTT. This translates into CASSRTGHTEAFF. The rearrangement links TRBV6-5 to TRBJ1-1; D is possibly TRBD1 (5 bases). Trimming pared 6 bases from V and 3 bases from J, leaving 11 bases between. The CDR3 covers 13 residues. Per the germline V gene, CDR1 is MNHEY and CDR2 is SVGAGI.

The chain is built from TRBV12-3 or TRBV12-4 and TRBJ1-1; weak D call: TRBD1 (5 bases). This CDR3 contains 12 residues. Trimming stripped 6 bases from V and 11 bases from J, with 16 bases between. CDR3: CASSPAQGYAFF. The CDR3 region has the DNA TGTGCCAGCAGCCCTGCCCAGGGATACGCTTTCTTT.

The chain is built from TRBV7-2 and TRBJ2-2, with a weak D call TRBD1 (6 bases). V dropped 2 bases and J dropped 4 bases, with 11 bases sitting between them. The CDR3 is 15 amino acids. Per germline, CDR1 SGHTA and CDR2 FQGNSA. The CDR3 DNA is TGTGCCAGCAGCTTACAACAGGGCATCACCGGGGAGCTGTTTTTT. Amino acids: CASSLQQGITGELFF.

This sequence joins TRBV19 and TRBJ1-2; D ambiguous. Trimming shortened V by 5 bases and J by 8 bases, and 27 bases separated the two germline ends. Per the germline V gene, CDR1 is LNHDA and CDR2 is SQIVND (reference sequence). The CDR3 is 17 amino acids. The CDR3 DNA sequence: TGTGCCAGTAGTCCCCAAGACAACTCGCGAACAGTAGACGGCTACACCTTC. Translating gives CASSPQDNSRTVDGYTF.

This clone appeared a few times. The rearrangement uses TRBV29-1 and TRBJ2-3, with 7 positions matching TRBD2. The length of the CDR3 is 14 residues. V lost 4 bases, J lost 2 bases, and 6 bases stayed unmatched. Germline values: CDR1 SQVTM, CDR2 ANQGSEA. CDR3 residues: CSVGSGGITDTQYF. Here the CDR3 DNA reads TGCAGCGTTGGTTCGGGGGGAATCACAGATACGCAGTATTTT.

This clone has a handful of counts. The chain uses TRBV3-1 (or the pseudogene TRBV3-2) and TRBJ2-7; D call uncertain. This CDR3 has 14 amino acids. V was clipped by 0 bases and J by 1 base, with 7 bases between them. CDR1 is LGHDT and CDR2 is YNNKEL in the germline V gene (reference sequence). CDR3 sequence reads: CASSQDLSSYEQYF. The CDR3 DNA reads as TGTGCCAGCAGCCAAGATTTGAGTTCCTACGAGCAGTACTTC.

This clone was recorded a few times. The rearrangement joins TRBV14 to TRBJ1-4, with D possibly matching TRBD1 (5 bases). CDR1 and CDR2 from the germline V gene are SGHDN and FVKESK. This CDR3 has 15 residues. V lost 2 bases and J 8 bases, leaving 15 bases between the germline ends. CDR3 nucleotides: TGTGCCAGCAGCCAATTTGAGGCAGGGAAAGAAAAACTGTTTTTT. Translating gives CASSQFEAGKEKLFF.

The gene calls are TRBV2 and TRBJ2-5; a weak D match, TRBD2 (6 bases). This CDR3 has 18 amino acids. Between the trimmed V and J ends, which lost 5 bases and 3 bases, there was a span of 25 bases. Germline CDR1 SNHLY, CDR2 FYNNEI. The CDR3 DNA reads TGTGCCAGCAGTCGGGGGATGGATAAGGGACGTCATAAAGAGACCCAGTACTTC. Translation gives CASSRGMDKGRHKETQYF.

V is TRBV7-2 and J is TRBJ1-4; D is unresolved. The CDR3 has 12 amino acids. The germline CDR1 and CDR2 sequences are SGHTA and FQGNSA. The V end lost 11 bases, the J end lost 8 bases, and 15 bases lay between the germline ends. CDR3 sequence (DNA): TGTGCCTCTCAATATCTCGGGGAAAAACTGTTTTTT. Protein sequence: CASQYLGEKLFF.

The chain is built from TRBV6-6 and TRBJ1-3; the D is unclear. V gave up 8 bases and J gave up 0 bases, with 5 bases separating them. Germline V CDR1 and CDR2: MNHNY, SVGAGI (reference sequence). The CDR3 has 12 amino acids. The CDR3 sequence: CASENSGNTIYF. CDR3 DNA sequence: TGTGCCAGCGAGAACTCTGGAAACACCATATATTTT.

CDR3 bases: TGTGCCAGCAGTGAGGTGGGCTATCAGCCCCAGCATTTT. This codes for CASSEVGYQPQHF. The chain carries TRBV25-1 and TRBJ1-5; D call uncertain. Germline values: CDR1 MGHDK, CDR2 SYGVNS. The CDR3 extends over 13 amino acids. Deletions cut 3 bases from V and 5 bases from J, with 8 bases between. The variable domain in full, completed from reference TRBV25-1 and TRBJ1-5, reads EADIYQTPRYLVIGTGKKITLECSQTMGHDKMYWYQQDPGMELHLIHYSYGVNSTEKGDLSSESTVSRIRTEHFPLTLESARPSHTSQYLCASSEVGYQPQHFGDGTRLSIL.

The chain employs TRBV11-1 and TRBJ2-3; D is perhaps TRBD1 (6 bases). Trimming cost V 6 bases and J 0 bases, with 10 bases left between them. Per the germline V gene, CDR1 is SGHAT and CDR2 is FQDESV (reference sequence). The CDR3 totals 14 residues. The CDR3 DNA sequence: TGTGCCAGCAGTTACAGGGTTAGCACAGATACGCAGTATTTT. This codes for CASSYRVSTDTQYF.

The CDR3 loop is CASSQGVRSSGETQYF. In DNA, the CDR3 is TGTGCCAGCAGCCAAGGAGTAAGATCCTCGGGGGAGACCCAGTACTTC. V gene TRBV3-1 (or the pseudogene TRBV3-2) combines with J gene TRBJ2-5, with D possibly TRBD2 on 5 matching bases. Germline V gives CDR1 LGHDT, CDR2 YNNKEL (reference sequence). The V and J ends lost 1 base and 5 bases respectively, with 17 bases between them. There are 16 residues in the CDR3.

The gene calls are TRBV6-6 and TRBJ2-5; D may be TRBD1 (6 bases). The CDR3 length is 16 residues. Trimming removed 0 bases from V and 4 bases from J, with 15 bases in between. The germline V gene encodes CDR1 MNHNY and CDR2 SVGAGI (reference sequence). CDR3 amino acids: CASSYSGANEGETQYF. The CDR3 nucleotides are TGTGCCAGCAGTTACTCGGGGGCCAACGAGGGAGAGACCCAGTACTTC.

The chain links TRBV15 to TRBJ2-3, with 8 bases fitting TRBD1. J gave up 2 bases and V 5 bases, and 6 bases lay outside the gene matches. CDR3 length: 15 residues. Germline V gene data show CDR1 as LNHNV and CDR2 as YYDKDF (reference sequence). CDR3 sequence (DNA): TGTGCCACCAGCGGCCGGACAGGGATCACAGATACGCAGTATTTT. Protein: CATSGRTGITDTQYF. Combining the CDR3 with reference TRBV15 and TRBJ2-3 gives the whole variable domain DAMVIQNPRYQVTQFGKPVTLSCSQTLNHNVMYWYQQKSSQAPKLLFHYYDKDFNNEADTPDNFQSRRPNTSFCFLDIRSPGLGDTAMYLCATSGRTGITDTQYFGPGTRLTVL.

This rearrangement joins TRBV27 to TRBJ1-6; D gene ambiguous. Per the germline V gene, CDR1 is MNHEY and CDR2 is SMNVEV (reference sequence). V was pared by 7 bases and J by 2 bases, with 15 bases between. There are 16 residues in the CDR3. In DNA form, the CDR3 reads TGTGCCAGCACTATCTCCGCCGGGGCCTATAATTCACCCCTCCACTTT. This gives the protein CASTISAGAYNSPLHF.

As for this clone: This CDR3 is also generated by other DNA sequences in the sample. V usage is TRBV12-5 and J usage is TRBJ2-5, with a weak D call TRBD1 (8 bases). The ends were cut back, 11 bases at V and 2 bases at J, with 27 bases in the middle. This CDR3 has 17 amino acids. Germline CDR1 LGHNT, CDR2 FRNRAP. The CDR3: CAWGWGGTGGEQETQYF. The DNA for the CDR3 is TGTGCTTGGGGTTGGGGGGGGACAGGCGGGGAACAAGAGACCCAGTACTTC.

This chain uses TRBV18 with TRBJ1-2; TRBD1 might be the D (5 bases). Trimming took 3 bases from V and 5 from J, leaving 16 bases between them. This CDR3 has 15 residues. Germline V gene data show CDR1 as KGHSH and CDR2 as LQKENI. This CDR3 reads CASSPGGVETYGYTF. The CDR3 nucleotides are TGTGCCAGCTCACCGGGGGGAGTCGAAACTTATGGCTACACCTTC.

CDR3 DNA: TGTGCCAGCAGCACGACAGGGTATATGAACACTGAAGCTTTCTTT. Translation gives CASSTTGYMNTEAFF. The genes are TRBV9 and TRBJ1-1; 7 bases are shared with TRBD1. The ends lost 4 bases at V and 0 bases at J; junction bases unmatched: 6. The CDR3 has 15 amino acids. Germline V gives CDR1 SGDLS, CDR2 YYNGEE.